The present TCR beta chain was sequenced within a study of T cells in Graves' hyperthyroidism and ophthalmopathy. Uncontrolled infection, other autoimmune disease, pregnancy or lactation excluded patients. There were TCR beta CDR3 regions amplified from RNA transcripts. TCR CDR3 underwent first-round RT-PCR with the HTBI primer set. TCRdb re-called the multiplex PCR reads with MiXCR, one entry per CDR3 protein. This table holds about 400,000 distinct CDR3 sequences, about 14% found once. The CDR3 runs to 14 residues. V lost 7 bases, J lost 3 bases, and 17 bases lay in between. In germline, CDR1 is SGHKS, CDR2 YYEKEE (reference sequence).

This chain links TRBV5-5 with TRBJ2-7, with D unresolved. The TCR sequence derives from a woman in her twenties or thirties with Graves' ophthalmopathy. The sample was blood. The CDR3 reads CASRLEWPSYEQYF. The CDR3 DNA reads TGTGCCAGCCGTCTTGAGTGGCCGAGCTACGAGCAGTACTTC.